This section outlines one T cell receptor (beta chain) sequence together with its context. The germline gene is not matched at one end of the junction; a read error may be the cause. This entry comes from a study of cytomegalovirus exposure and HLA in healthy donors. Germline V gives CDR1 KGHSH, CDR2 LQKENI. The CDR3 consists of 11 residues. Researchers ran the PCR with 60 Vbeta and 13 Jbeta primers. Generated by immunoSEQ multiplex PCR, the TCRdb table keeps only in-frame clones and is missing some. The table records 150,000 to 200,000 clones, approximately 83% of them present only once. This chain joins TRBV18 and TRBJ2-7, with D maybe TRBD1 (6 bases). Sequencing was done on a sample of PBMCs. The receptor was isolated from a man between 18 and 35 years old in good health and CMV-seropositive. Written as DNA, the CDR3 is TGTGCCAGCTCAGGACAGTACGAGCGGTACTTC. Translated, it gives CASSGQYERYF.